These 11 T cell receptor beta chains share one sample of origin, sequenced in a study of regulatory T cells in long-lasting Graves disease. Investigators prepared the TCR beta libraries by applying iRepertoire HTBI primers and Arm-PCR of CDR3 regions. MiXCR was run by TCRdb on the multiplex PCR reads, yielding one entry per CDR3 protein. Here the sample spans about 330,000 distinct CDR3 sequences, under 20% being singletons. The time point is: newly diagnosed GD, antithyroid drugs for less than 3 months. Researchers made the TCR library from RNA that was extracted from PBMCs. This sample was shared with a second study, whose subject was T cells in Graves' hyperthyroidism and ophthalmopathy.

Sequencing used peripheral blood mononuclear cells (PBMCs), obtained at new diagnosis, from a patient treated with antithyroid drugs. All receptors come from a woman aged 18-30 years with Graves disease.

This clonotype has a count of ten or more. CDR3 residues: CASSVTGELFF. The CDR3, as DNA: TGTGCCAGCAGCGTAACCGGGGAGCTGTTTTTT. J is TRBJ2-2 and V is TRBV9; D unclear. The CDR3 totals 11 residues. Germline loops: CDR1 SGDLS, CDR2 YYNGEE. Trimming removed 1 base from V and 5 bases from J, with 0 bases in between.

The chain employs TRBV28 and TRBJ1-3; 8 nucleotides agree with TRBD1. This CDR3 has 16 residues. Germline V gene lookup returns CDR1 MDHEN and CDR2 SYDVKM. V lost 5 bases, J lost 7 bases, and 13 bases stayed unmatched. The CDR3 loop reads CASSPLGQGNANTIYF. The CDR3 DNA follows: TGTGCCAGCAGTCCCCTAGGACAGGGTAACGCCAACACCATATATTTT.

This clonotype was recorded many times. V and J are TRBV20-1 and TRBJ1-2, with a weak D call TRBD1 (5 bases). This CDR3 has 13 amino acids. The V gene's germline CDR1 is DFQATT and CDR2 SNEGSKA (reference sequence). V lost 0 bases and J lost 3, with 8 bases in between. The CDR3 reads CSARDGTDYGYTF. CDR3 coding DNA: TGCAGTGCTAGAGATGGGACGGACTATGGCTACACCTTC.

This clonotype was observed at least ten times. V is TRBV20-1 and J is TRBJ2-3, with 8 positions matching TRBD2. The length of the CDR3 is 15 residues. Germline CDR1 reads DFQATT; CDR2 reads SNEGSKA (reference sequence). V shed 5 bases, J shed 1 base, and the junction held 8 bases outside the gene matches. CDR3 in DNA: TGCAGTGCTGGAGGGAGTAGCGGGGGCACAGATACGCAGTATTTT. It is translated as CSAGGSSGGTDTQYF.

The chain links TRBV20-1 to TRBJ2-5, with D possibly matching TRBD1 (7 bases). Trimming removed 5 bases at V and 7 bases at J, with 17 bases between. This CDR3 is 13 amino acids long. In germline, CDR1 is DFQATT, CDR2 SNEGSKA (reference sequence). In DNA form, the CDR3 reads TGCAGTGCTCCCCGGGGGACAGTAGGGACCCAGTACTTC. This gives the protein CSAPRGTVGTQYF.

This clonotype has only a few counts. A clone one base away is much larger, so this may be a read error. The conserved closing phenylalanine or tryptophan is absent in this CDR3, likely reflecting a read error. The chain joins TRBV11-2 to TRBJ2-7; weak D call: TRBD2 (7 bases). The CDR3 is 14 amino acids. CDR1 and CDR2 (germline): SGHAT, FQNNGV. V was shortened by 3 bases and J by 3 bases, with 12 bases between the two germline ends. In DNA, the CDR3 is TGTGCCAGCAGCTTGAGGGGGGACTACTACGAGCAGTACCTC. This sequence encodes CASSLRGDYYEQYL.

This clonotype was detected ten times or more. V usage is TRBV5-1 and J usage is TRBJ2-1; D remains unclear. The CDR3 consists of 12 residues. Trimming removed 0 bases from V and 8 bases from J, with 6 bases in between. The germline CDR1 and CDR2 sequences are SGHRS and YFSETQ. The CDR3 spells CASSLAVDEQFF. The CDR3 DNA reads as TGCGCCAGCAGCTTGGCTGTCGATGAGCAGTTCTTC.

This clonotype was observed a few times. The chain is built from TRBV6-2 or TRBV6-3 and TRBJ2-7; perhaps TRBD2 as D (5 bases). CDR3 length: 14 residues. The germline gives CDR1 MNHEY, CDR2 SVGEGT. Deletions cut 5 bases from V and 2 bases from J, with 13 bases between. CDR3 nucleotides: TGTGCCAGCAGTGAACAGAGCGGACCCTACGAGCAGTACTTC. The encoded protein is CASSEQSGPYEQYF.

CDR3 residues: CASSFSPSGEQFF. The CDR3 region has the DNA TGCGCCAGCAGCTTTTCCCCTTCCGGTGAGCAGTTCTTC. The J gene is TRBJ2-1, the V gene TRBV5-1; D is undetermined. Germline V gene data show CDR1 as SGHRS and CDR2 as YFSETQ. CDR3 length: 13 residues. The V gene lost 2 bases and the J gene lost 9 bases, with 12 bases spanning the gap.

For this clonotype: Given a much more abundant clone one base away, this may be a read error. The chain links TRBV7-6 to TRBJ2-2, with D tentatively TRBD1 (5 bases). The CDR3 has 18 residues. Germline V lookup: CDR1 SGHVS, CDR2 FNYEAQ. As DNA, the CDR3 is TGTGCCGGCAGCTTATCCACAGGTCTGACCCCTCCTCCCGGGGAGCTGTTTTTT. This codes for CAGSLSTGLTPPPGELFF.

This clonotype appeared many times. The chain recombines TRBV27 with TRBJ2-2; tentative D call: TRBD1 (6 bases). The germline CDR1 and CDR2 sequences are MNHEY and SMNVEV (reference sequence). The CDR3 runs 12 residues. The germline V and J ends were trimmed by 9 bases and 5 bases, with 10 bases remaining between them. CDR3 bases: TGTGCCAGTCAGGGGTCAACCGGGGAGCTGTTTTTT. It yields the protein CASQGSTGELFF.